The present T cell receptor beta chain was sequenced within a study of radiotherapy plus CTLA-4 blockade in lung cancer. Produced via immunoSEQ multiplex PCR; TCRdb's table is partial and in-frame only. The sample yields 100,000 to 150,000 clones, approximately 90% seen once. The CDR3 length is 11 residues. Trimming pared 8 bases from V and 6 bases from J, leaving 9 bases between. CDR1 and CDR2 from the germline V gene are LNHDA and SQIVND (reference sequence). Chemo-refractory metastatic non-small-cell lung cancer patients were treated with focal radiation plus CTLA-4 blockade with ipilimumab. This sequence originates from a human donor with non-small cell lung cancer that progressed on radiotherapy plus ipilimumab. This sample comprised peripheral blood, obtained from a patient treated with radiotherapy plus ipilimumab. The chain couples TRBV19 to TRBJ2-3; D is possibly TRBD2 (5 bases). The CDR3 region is CASARGDTQYF. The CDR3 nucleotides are TGTGCCAGTGCCCGCGGGGATACGCAGTATTTT.